This T cell receptor beta chain was captured by sequencing in a study of STAT3 mutations in large granular lymphocyte leukemia. Study results and limitations: At least one immunodominant TCR beta clonotype appeared in every T-cell large granular lymphocyte leukemia patient.

Germline V gene data show CDR1 as MRHNA and CDR2 as SNTAGT. Trimming removed 3 bases at V and 10 bases at J, with 18 bases between. The CDR3 sequence is 15 residues long. Some clones are missing from TCRdb's copy, which holds only in-frame ones; the method was immunoSEQ multiplex PCR. The data show 4,700 or so clones, around 55% seen once. This clone came up a few times. Its specificity is unknown. The chain carries TRBV6-4 and TRBJ2-2; no definite D call. The sequence was obtained from a male patient aged 50 to 60 with T-cell large granular lymphocyte leukemia. Some clones in this sample may be carry-over from other donors' samples. The sample consisted of peripheral blood mononuclear cells. CDR3 DNA: TGTGCCAGCAGTGAATTCGCCGAGCTTATGTTGGAGCTGTTTTTT. It specifies CASSEFAELMLELFF.